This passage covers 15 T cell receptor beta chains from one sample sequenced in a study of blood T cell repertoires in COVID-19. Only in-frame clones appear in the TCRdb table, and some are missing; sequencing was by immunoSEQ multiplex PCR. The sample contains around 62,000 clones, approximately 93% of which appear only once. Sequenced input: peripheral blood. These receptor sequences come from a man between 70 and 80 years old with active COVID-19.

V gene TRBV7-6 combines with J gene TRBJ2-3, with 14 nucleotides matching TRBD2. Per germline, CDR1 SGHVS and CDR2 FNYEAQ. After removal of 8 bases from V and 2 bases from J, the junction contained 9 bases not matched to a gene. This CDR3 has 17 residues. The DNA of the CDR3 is TGTGCCAGCGCCTGGGGGACTAGCGGGGGTATCACAGATACGCAGTATTTT. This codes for CASAWGTSGGITDTQYF.

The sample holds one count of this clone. CDR3 sequence (DNA): TGTGCCAGCAGCCAAGATATCCCGACTAGCGGGGGATGGAATGAGCAGTTCTTC. Amino acids: CASSQDIPTSGGWNEQFF. The chain couples TRBV3-1 (or the pseudogene TRBV3-2) to TRBJ2-1; 12 bases map to TRBD2. The germline V gene has CDR1 LGHDT and CDR2 YNNKEL (reference sequence). There are 18 residues in the CDR3. V was clipped by 0 bases and J by 7 bases; unmatched bases: 10.

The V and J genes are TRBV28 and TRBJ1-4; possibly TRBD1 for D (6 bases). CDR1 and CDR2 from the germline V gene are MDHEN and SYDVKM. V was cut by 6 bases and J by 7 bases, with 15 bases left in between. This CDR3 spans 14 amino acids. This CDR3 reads CASRRTVAREKLFF. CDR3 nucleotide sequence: TGTGCCAGCAGACGGACAGTAGCCCGTGAAAAACTGTTTTTT.

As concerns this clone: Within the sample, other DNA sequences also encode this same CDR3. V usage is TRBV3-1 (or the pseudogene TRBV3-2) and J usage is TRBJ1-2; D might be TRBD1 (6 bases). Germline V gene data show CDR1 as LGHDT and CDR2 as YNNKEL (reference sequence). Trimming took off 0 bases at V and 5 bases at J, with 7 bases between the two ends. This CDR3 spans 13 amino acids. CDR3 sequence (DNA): TGTGCCAGCAGCCAAGAAGGGGGATATGGCTACACCTTC. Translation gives CASSQEGGYGYTF.

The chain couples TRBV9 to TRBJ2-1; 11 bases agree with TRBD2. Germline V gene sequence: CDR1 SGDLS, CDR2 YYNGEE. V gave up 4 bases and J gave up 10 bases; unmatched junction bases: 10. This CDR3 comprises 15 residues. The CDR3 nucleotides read TGTGCCAGCAGCCCAGTAGCGGGGGGGCGAGTGGAGCAGTTCTTC. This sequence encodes CASSPVAGGRVEQFF.

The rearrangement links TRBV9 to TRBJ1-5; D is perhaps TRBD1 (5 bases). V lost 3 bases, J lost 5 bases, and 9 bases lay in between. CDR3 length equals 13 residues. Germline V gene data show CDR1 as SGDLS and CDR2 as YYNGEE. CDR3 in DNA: TGTGCCAGCAGCGCCGGGACTTATCAGCCCCAGCATTTT. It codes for CASSAGTYQPQHF.

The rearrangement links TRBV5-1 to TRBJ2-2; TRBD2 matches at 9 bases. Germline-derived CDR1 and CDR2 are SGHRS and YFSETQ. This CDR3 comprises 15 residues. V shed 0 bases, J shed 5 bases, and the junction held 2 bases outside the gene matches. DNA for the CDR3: TGCGCCAGCAGCTTGGTAGCGGGGGTTACCGGGGAGCTGTTTTTT. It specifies CASSLVAGVTGELFF.

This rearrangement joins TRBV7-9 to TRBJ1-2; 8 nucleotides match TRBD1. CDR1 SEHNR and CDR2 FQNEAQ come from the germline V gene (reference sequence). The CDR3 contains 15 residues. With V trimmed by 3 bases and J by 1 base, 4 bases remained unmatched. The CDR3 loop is CASSFGQGNNYGYTF. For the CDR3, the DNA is TGTGCCAGCAGCTTCGGACAGGGCAATAACTATGGCTACACCTTC.

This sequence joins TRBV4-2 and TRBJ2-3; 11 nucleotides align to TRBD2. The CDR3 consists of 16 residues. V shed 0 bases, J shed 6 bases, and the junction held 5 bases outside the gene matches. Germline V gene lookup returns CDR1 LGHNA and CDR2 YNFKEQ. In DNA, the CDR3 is TGTGCCAGCAGCCAAGACGCGACTAGCGGGGTGGATACGCAGTATTTT. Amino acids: CASSQDATSGVDTQYF.

The CDR3 loop is CSARDRKNTEAFF. In DNA form, the CDR3 reads TGCAGTGCTCGTGACAGAAAAAACACTGAAGCTTTCTTT. This chain joins TRBV20-1 and TRBJ1-1; weak D call: TRBD1 (5 bases). V lost 5 bases to trimming and J lost 2 bases, with 12 bases between them. The CDR3 consists of 13 residues. CDR1 and CDR2 (germline): DFQATT, SNEGSKA (reference sequence).

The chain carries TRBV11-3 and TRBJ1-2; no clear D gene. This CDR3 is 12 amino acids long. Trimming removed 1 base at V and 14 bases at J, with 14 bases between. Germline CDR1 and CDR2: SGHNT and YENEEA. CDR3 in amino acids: CASSLVGPPGTF. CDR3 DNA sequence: TGTGCCAGCAGCTTAGTTGGTCCACCGGGGACCTTC.

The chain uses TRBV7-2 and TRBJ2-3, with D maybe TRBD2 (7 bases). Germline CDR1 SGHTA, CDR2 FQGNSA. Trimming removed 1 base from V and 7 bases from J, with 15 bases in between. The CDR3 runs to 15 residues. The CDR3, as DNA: TGTGCCAGCAGCTTAGGTCGGGGGGCTGTTAATACGCAGTATTTT. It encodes CASSLGRGAVNTQYF.

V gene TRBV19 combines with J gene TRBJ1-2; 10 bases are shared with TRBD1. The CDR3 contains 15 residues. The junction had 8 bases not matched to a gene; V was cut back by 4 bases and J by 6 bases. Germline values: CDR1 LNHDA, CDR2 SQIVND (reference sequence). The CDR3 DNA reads TGTGCCAGTAGTACAGGGACAGGGGATCATGATGGCTACACCTTC. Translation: CASSTGTGDHDGYTF.

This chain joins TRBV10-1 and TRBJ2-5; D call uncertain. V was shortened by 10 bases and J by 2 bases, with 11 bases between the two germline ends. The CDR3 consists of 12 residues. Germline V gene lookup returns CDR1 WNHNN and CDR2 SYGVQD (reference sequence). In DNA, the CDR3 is TGCGCCAATCCCGGGTTGCAAGAGACCCAGTACTTC. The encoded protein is CANPGLQETQYF.

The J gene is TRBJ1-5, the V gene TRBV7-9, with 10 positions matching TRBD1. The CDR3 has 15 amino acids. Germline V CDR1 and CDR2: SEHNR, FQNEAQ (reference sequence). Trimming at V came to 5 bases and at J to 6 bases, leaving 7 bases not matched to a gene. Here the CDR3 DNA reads TGTGCCAGCAGCGCCGGGACAGGGGTGGTTCAGCCCCAGCATTTT. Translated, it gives CASSAGTGVVQPQHF.